This paragraph reports one T cell receptor beta chain. The sample originates from a study of blood T cell repertoires in COVID-19. The table came from immunoSEQ multiplex PCR; TCRdb's copy has only in-frame clones and leaves some out. The sample comprises 150,000 or so clones, about nine tenths of which are singletons, and roughly 6.6% rests with the top ten. The CDR3 length is 13 residues. Germline V gene data show CDR1 as SGHVS and CDR2 as FQNEAQ. The V end was cut by 1 base, the J end by 4 bases, with 4 bases between. The TCR originated in an elderly man with acute or convalescent COVID-19. The rearrangement links TRBV7-8 to TRBJ1-4, with unresolved D. Sequenced input: peripheral blood. Written as DNA, the CDR3 is TGTGCCAGCAGCTTAGACGGTAATGAAAAACTGTTTTTT. Its protein product is CASSLDGNEKLFF.